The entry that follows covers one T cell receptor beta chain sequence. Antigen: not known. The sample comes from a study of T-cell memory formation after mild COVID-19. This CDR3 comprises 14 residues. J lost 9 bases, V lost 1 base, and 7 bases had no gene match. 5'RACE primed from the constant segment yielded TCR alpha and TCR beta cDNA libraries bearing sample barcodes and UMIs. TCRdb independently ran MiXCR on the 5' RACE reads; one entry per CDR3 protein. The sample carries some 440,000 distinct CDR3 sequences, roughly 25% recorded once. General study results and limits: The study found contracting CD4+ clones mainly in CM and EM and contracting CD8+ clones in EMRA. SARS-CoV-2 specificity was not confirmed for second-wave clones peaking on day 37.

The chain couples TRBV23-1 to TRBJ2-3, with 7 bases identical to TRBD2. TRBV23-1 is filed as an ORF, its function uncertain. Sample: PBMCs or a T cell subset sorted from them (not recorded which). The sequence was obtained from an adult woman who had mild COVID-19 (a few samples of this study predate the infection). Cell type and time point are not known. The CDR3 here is CASSQLPGGGTQYF. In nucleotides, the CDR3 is TGCGCCAGCAGTCAATTACCGGGAGGCGGGACGCAGTATTTT.